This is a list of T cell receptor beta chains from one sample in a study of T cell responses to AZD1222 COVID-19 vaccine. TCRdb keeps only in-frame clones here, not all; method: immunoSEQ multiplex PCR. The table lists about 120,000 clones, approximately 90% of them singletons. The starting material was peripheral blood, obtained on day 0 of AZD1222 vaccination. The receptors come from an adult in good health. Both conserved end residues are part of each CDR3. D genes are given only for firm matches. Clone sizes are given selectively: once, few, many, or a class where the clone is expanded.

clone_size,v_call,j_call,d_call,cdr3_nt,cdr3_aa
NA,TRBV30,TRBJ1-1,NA,TGTGCCTGGAGTATCAGGGTGGCTGAAGCTTTCTTT,CAWSIRVAEAFF
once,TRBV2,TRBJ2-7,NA,TGTGCCAGCAGCTTACTTCTCTACGAGCAGTACTTC,CASSLLLYEQYF
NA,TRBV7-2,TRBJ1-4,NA,TGTGCCAGCAGCCCTCACCTAAAACAGGCGGTTGCAACTAATGAAAAACTGTTTTTT,CASSPHLKQAVATNEKLFF
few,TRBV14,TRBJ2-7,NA,TGTGCCAGCAGCCAACGGGACGAGCAGTACTTC,CASSQRDEQYF
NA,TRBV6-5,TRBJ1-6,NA,TGTGCCAGCAGTCCGATTAGGCTAAATTCACCCCTCCACTTT,CASSPIRLNSPLHF
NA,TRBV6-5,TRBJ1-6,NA,TGTGCCAGCAGTTACTATAATTCACCCCTCCACTTT,CASSYYNSPLHF
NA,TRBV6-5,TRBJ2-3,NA,TGTGCCAGCCTGAAGTGGGCATCGGCAGATACGCAGTATTTT,CASLKWASADTQYF
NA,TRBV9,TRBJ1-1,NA,TGTGCCAGCAGCCCAACGCCCCGACGGGACACTGAAGCTTTCTTT,CASSPTPRRDTEAFF
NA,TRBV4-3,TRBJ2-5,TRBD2,TGCGCCAGCAGCCAACTAGCGGACCCTCAAGAGACCCAGTACTTC,CASSQLADPQETQYF
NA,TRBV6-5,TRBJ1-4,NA,TGTGCCAGCAGGGAGTTAGTAGGTGAAAAACTGTTTTTT,CASRELVGEKLFF
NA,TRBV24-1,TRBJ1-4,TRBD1,TGTGCCACCAGTGACCCGGGACAGGGCGAAAAACTGTTTTTT,CATSDPGQGEKLFF
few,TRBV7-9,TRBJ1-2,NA,TGTGCCAGCAGCCTACCCCTGGGCGGTCTCTATGGCTACACCTTC,CASSLPLGGLYGYTF
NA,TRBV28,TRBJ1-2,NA,TGTGCCAGCAGTTTATTTAGTGGCTACACCTTC,CASSLFSGYTF
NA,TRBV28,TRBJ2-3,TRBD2,TGTGCCAGCAGTTTAGTTGGGGCTAGCGGGGGTGGTGGAGATACGCAGTATTTT,CASSLVGASGGGGDTQYF
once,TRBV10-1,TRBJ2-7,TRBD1,TGCGCCAGCAGTGAATCCGGGACAGCCCTCTACGAGCAGTACTTC,CASSESGTALYEQYF
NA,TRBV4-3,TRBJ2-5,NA,TGCGCCAGCAGCGCAGGAGGGTGGGGAGAGACCCAGTACTTC,CASSAGGWGETQYF